These T cell receptor beta chains were read from a single sample in a study of regulatory T cells in long-lasting Graves disease. TCRdb re-analysed the multiplex PCR reads in MiXCR, keeping a single row per CDR3 protein. Of 310,000 or so distinct CDR3 sequences in the sample, roughly a fifth were seen once. This sample comprised peripheral blood mononuclear cells (PBMCs), obtained when the disease was refractory, from a patient treated with antithyroid drugs. The receptors here all came from a female donor with Graves disease. Each CDR3 is given with its conserved first and last residue.

>TRBJ2-2|17|TRBV2
CASSERAAGPNTGELFF
>TRBJ1-2|15|TRBV9
CASSVGGQGVYGYTF
>TRBJ2-7|15|TRBV6-2/TRBV6-3
CASSNTPGAGYEQYF
>TRBJ1-2|14|TRBV7-2
CASSSRGSSYGYTF
>TRBJ2-5|17|TRBV27
CASSLSGGSPPTGTQYF
>TRBJ2-7|14|TRBV2
CASSDPQLSCEQYF
>TRBJ2-5|13|TRBV29-1
CSVATGPQETQYF
>TRBJ2-7|15|TRBV30
CAWTSDRDLVYEQYF
>TRBJ1-3|13|TRBV6-1
CASGGDSGNTIYF
>TRBJ2-5|10|TRBV29-1
CSVVRETQYF
>TRBJ2-7|13|TRBV20-1
CSVTGLAGYEQYF
>TRBJ2-7|13|TRBV7-2
CASSLDYLYEQYF
>TRBJ2-5|11|TRBV20-1
CSASEQETQYF
>TRBJ2-5|16|TRBV7-9
CASSFPGRAKQETQYF
>TRBJ1-1|15|TRBV9
CASSPYARGYTEAFF
>TRBJ2-5|15|TRBV6-1
CASSGQTANQETQYF
>TRBJ2-5|13|TRBV28
CASSSLLVETQYF
>TRBJ2-5|13|TRBV7-2
CASSLGGIETQYF
>TRBJ1-2|15|TRBV20-1
CSAREAGGTRYGYTF
>TRBJ1-2|15|TRBV9
CASSIDREGDYGYTF
>TRBJ2-3|15|TRBV5-1
CASSPGISSTDTQYF
>TRBJ1-1|14|TRBV3-1
CASSQDAGNTEAFF
>TRBJ2-7|15|TRBV5-1
CASSLIAGETYEQYF
>TRBJ2-5|16|TRBV6-1
CASRSLQPGLEETQYF
>TRBJ1-4|14|TRBV11-2
CASSLDRVNEKLFF
>TRBJ2-2|15|TRBV7-9
CASPLVQVSTGSCFF
>TRBJ2-7|14|TRBV20-1
CSARKLAGVGEQYF
>TRBJ2-3|15|TRBV7-7
CASSLTGVDTDTQYF
>TRBJ2-7|13|TRBV7-2
CASSFSTTYEQYF
>TRBJ2-7|15|TRBV7-9
CASSPRDREQSEQYF
>TRBJ1-5|17|TRBV2
CASSEALGENSNQPQHF
>TRBJ2-7|16|TRBV5-6
CASSSRRLAGDPEQYF
>TRBJ1-1|17|TRBV4-3
CASSQERTGDMNTEAFF
>TRBJ2-7|13|TRBV24-1
CATSDGGTYEQYF
>TRBJ1-2|14|TRBV20-1
CSALPTTRSVGYTF
>TRBJ1-1|19|TRBV28
CASKKGSAWGARVNTEAFF
>TRBJ1-3|12|TRBV28
CASINSGNTIYF
>TRBJ2-5|13|TRBV7-2
CASSLADRGAQYF